Listed below are T cell receptor beta chains from one sample, sequenced in a study of shared clonotypes between healthy human individuals. TCRdb keeps only in-frame clones here, not all; method: immunoSEQ multiplex PCR. The sample records roughly 640,000 clones, approximately 79% being singletons. The sequencing input was memory CD4+ T cells sorted from blood. The receptors here all came from a woman aged 25 to 39 in good health. CDR3s include the opening cysteine and the closing phenylalanine or tryptophan. The D gene is left open where the match is weak. A clone size is listed for some rows: how often the clone was seen (once, few, many), or a class if it is expanded.

NA	TRBV6-5	TRBD1	TRBJ1-5	TGTGCCAGCCGGACGGGAGGGGGCGGTCAGCCCCAGCATTTT	CASRTGGGGQPQHF
NA	TRBV9	NA	TRBJ1-5	TGTGCCAGCAGCGTAGGGGGACAAAAGGATCAGCCCCAGCATTTT	CASSVGGQKDQPQHF
NA	TRBV28	TRBD1	TRBJ1-4	TGTGCCAGCAGTGGCTCAGGGGGCCTTAATGAAAAACTGTTTTTT	CASSGSGGLNEKLFF
NA	TRBV4-1	TRBD1	TRBJ2-7	TGCGCCAGCAGCCAAATGCAGGGGGCGTACGAGCAGTACTTC	CASSQMQGAYEQYF
once	TRBV4-1	NA	TRBJ2-3	TGCGCCAGCAGCCACCCCCGGGATACGCAGTATTTT	CASSHPRDTQYF
NA	TRBV5-1	NA	TRBJ2-7	TGCGCCAGCACCACATTATACGACAGGACCAACTCCTACGAGCAGTACTTC	CASTTLYDRTNSYEQYF
NA	TRBV2	NA	TRBJ2-7	TGTGCCAGCAGACGAGGGATCGGCTACGAGCAGTACTTC	CASRRGIGYEQYF
NA	TRBV27	TRBD1	TRBJ1-5	TGTGCCAGCAGGAAAATGGGACAGGGTGAGAATCAGCCCCAGCATTTT	CASRKMGQGENQPQHF
NA	TRBV28	NA	TRBJ1-1	TGTGCCAGCAGTTTGTTCCGGACCCAGGGCACTGAAGCTTTCTTT	CASSLFRTQGTEAFF
NA	TRBV11-2	NA	TRBJ1-1	TGTGCCAGCAGCTTAGTGAGGGAGACTGAAGCTTTCTTT	CASSLVRETEAFF
NA	TRBV7-9	NA	TRBJ1-1	TGTGCCAGCAGGGAGGGGGTTAACACTGAAGCTTTCTTT	CASREGVNTEAFF
NA	TRBV27	NA	TRBJ1-1	TGTGCCAGCAGCCCGACAGGTAGCTCTGAAGCTTTCTTT	CASSPTGSSEAFF
NA	TRBV21-1	NA	TRBJ2-7	TGTGCCAGCAGCTCCACCCCACCGGGCCCACACAATCCCTACGAGCAGTACTTC	CASSSTPPGPHNPYEQYF
NA	TRBV5-1	TRBD2	TRBJ2-1	TGCGCCAGCAGATTTCAAGCGGGAGGGTCGGGTGAGCAGTTCTTC	CASRFQAGGSGEQFF
NA	TRBV7-8	NA	TRBJ1-1	TGTGCCAGCAGCTTACCAGGAAGGGGCACTGAAGCTTTCTTT	CASSLPGRGTEAFF
NA	TRBV28	NA	TRBJ1-3	TGTGCCAGCAGTTGGAAACGGGACCTAAGAAACACCATATATTTT	CASSWKRDLRNTIYF
NA	TRBV7-2	TRBD1	TRBJ1-1	TGTGCCAGCAGCTTAACGGGACAGGCGGGCACTGAAGCTTTCTTT	CASSLTGQAGTEAFF
few	TRBV15	NA	TRBJ1-5	TGTGCCACCAGCAGAGATTCCGCACAGAGCAATCAGCCCCAGCATTTT	CATSRDSAQSNQPQHF
NA	TRBV28	NA	TRBJ2-5	TGTGCCAGCAGTTTTCGGTTTTGGGCCACGAAGACCCAGTACTTC	CASSFRFWATKTQYF
once	TRBV7-9	NA	TRBJ2-7	TGTGCCAGCAGCCCGCAGGGGATCGACGAGCAGTACTTC	CASSPQGIDEQYF
NA	TRBV27	NA	TRBJ2-5	TGTGCCAGCACCATGACGGGGGACCGGGCGGCCCAGTACTTC	CASTMTGDRAAQYF
NA	TRBV7-9	TRBD2	TRBJ2-3	TGTGCCAGCAGCTATAGCGTGGGCGGGAGAGGGGCAGATACGCAGTATTTT	CASSYSVGGRGADTQYF
NA	TRBV19	NA	TRBJ1-5	TGTGCCAGTAGTATCCAACCCCCCAACCGTAGCAATCAGCCCCAGCATTTT	CASSIQPPNRSNQPQHF
NA	TRBV19	NA	TRBJ1-5	TGTGCCAGTAGTATCCTCCTGGCAGGTAATCAGCCCCAGCATTTT	CASSILLAGNQPQHF
few	TRBV28	NA	TRBJ1-4	TGTGCCAGCAGTTTATGGGCTGGGAGCAATGAAAAACTGTTTTTT	CASSLWAGSNEKLFF
NA	TRBV7-3	TRBD1	TRBJ1-1	TGTGCCAGCAGCAGACAGGGGGTCTCTGAAGCTTTCTTT	CASSRQGVSEAFF
NA	TRBV2	NA	TRBJ2-7	TGTGCCAGCAGTGAACTCCCCTACGAGCAGTACTTC	CASSELPYEQYF
NA	TRBV28	TRBD1	TRBJ1-4	TGTGCCAGCAGTTTATGGTGGCGGGACAGGGATCAGGATGAAAAACTGTTTTTT	CASSLWWRDRDQDEKLFF
NA	TRBV18	NA	TRBJ1-2	TGTGCCAGCTCACCGGAGGGGCAGGGCTATGGCTACACCTTC	CASSPEGQGYGYTF
NA	TRBV2	TRBD1	TRBJ1-1	TGTGCCAGCAGGACCACAACCCCGGACAGGCGGGCTTTCTTT	CASRTTTPDRRAFF
NA	TRBV13	TRBD2	TRBJ2-3	TGTGCCAGCAGCTTAACCCCCGCTAGCGGGAGGGGCACGCAGTATTTT	CASSLTPASGRGTQYF
NA	TRBV27	NA	TRBJ1-1	TGTGCCAGCAGTTTGGACTGGAACACTGAAGCTTTCTTT	CASSLDWNTEAFF
NA	TRBV7-9	NA	TRBJ1-5	TGTGCCAGCAGCTTAGCTGGGGCCAGGGACAATCAGCCCCAGCATTTT	CASSLAGARDNQPQHF
NA	TRBV19	NA	TRBJ1-5	TGTGCCAGTAGTATAGATTTGCGTCCGTCGCAACAGGGTAGGAATCGCAATCAGCCCCAGCATTTT	CASSIDLRPSQQGRNRNQPQHF
NA	TRBV29-1	NA	TRBJ2-7	TGCAGCGTTGTTCGGTTGGCGGGCGGCCCGGGGGAGCAGTACTTC	CSVVRLAGGPGEQYF
once	TRBV6-1	NA	TRBJ2-1	TGTGCCAGCACTTGGGGACAAGTCAATGAGCAGTTCTTC	CASTWGQVNEQFF
NA	TRBV11-2	NA	TRBJ2-7	TGTGCCAGCAGCCCATGGACTGGTTACGAGCAGTACTTC	CASSPWTGYEQYF
once	TRBV28	NA	TRBJ1-1	TGTGCAACGGGGCAGAACACTGAAGCTTTCTTT	CATGQNTEAFF
NA	TRBV11-2	TRBD2	TRBJ2-1	TGTGCCAGCAGCTCGATAGCGGGAGACGATGAGCAGTTCTTC	CASSSIAGDDEQFF
few	TRBV15	NA	TRBJ1-1	TGTGCCACCAGGCTCGTAGAGAACACTGAAGCTTTCTTT	CATRLVENTEAFF
many	TRBV19	TRBD2	TRBJ2-3	TGTGCCAGTAGTATAGGTTACGGGGAGGGTGAAGATACGCAGTATTTT	CASSIGYGEGEDTQYF
NA	TRBV13	NA	TRBJ2-4	TGTGCCAGCAGCTTAACGCTGGGGGACATTCAGTACTTC	CASSLTLGDIQYF